The 7 T cell receptor beta chains presented below share a single source sample, sequenced in a study of T-cell reconstitution after alpha-beta-depleted transplantation in children. As it was prepared, the TCRbeta library received unique molecular identifiers. TCRdb fed the PCR reads into MiXCR, producing one record per CDR3 protein. This sample has some 590,000 distinct CDR3 sequences; 10% to 13% occur once, and the top ten carry 3.5% to 5%. The specimen was PBMCs from the stem cell graft donor, collected from the stem cell graft. The receptors stem from a human donor who donated a stem cell graft to a child with acute myeloid leukemia.

This clonotype was observed a handful of times. V and J are TRBV10-3 and TRBJ1-5; 10 nucleotides align to TRBD1. This CDR3 is built from 17 residues. Germline CDR1 is ENHRY and CDR2 is SYGVKD. The trim removed 5 bases at V and 0 bases at J, leaving 7 bases unmatched. CDR3 in DNA: TGTGCCATCAGTAAGGGACAGGGGATGGATAGCAATCAGCCCCAGCATTTT. Translated: CAISKGQGMDSNQPQHF.

This clonotype was observed a few times. J is TRBJ1-2 and V is TRBV11-2; TRBD1 matches 10 bases. CDR3 size: 14 residues. V lost 5 bases and J lost 8; bases outside the gene matches: 8. The germline gives CDR1 SGHAT, CDR2 FQNNGV. CDR3 residues: CASSQFRTGGGYTF. The CDR3 DNA sequence: TGTGCCAGCAGCCAATTTAGGACAGGGGGAGGCTACACCTTC.

This clonotype was seen ten or more times. V usage is TRBV12-3 or TRBV12-4 and J usage is TRBJ2-5; 11 bases match TRBD2. This CDR3 is 15 amino acids long. Trimming took 6 bases from V and 6 from J; bases not matched to a gene: 9. CDR3 amino acids: CASSPRLAGPKTQYF. CDR3 nucleotide sequence: TGTGCCAGCAGCCCCCGACTAGCGGGACCCAAGACCCAGTACTTC.

CDR3 sequence: CASSPFSQGNYGYTF. The CDR3 coding sequence is TGTGCCAGCAGTCCCTTTAGTCAGGGGAACTATGGCTACACCTTC. The chain joins TRBV12-3 or TRBV12-4 to TRBJ1-2; D may be TRBD1 (6 bases). V gave up 5 bases and J gave up 2 bases, with 15 bases separating them. This CDR3 has 15 residues.

The genes are TRBV12-3 or TRBV12-4 and TRBJ2-5; D might be TRBD1 or TRBD2, each matching 5 bases. This CDR3 comprises 15 residues. Deletions cut 7 bases from V and 0 bases from J, with 15 bases between. This CDR3 is CASNPGRLYQETQYF. The CDR3 DNA follows: TGTGCCAGCAATCCGGGACGCCTGTACCAAGAGACCCAGTACTTC.

This clonotype has just a few counts. The chain carries TRBV7-2 and TRBJ2-4; 8 positions agree with TRBD1. J was trimmed by 1 base and V by 5 bases; bases with no gene match: 7. The CDR3 has 16 amino acids. Germline V gives CDR1 SGHTA, CDR2 FQGNSA. CDR3 loop: CASSQPTGEAKNIQYF. The DNA of the CDR3 is TGTGCCAGCAGCCAACCGACAGGGGAGGCCAAAAACATTCAGTACTTC.

The V gene is TRBV4-3, the J gene TRBJ2-5; TRBD2 matches at 7 bases. The V segment lost 0 bases and the J segment 1 base; nucleotides outside the gene matches: 5. The CDR3 spans 16 residues. The germline CDR1 and CDR2 sequences are LGHNA and YSLEER. The CDR3 coding sequence is TGCGCCAGCAGCCAAGATTGGGGGAGGGCCCAAGAGACCCAGTACTTC. It encodes CASSQDWGRAQETQYF.